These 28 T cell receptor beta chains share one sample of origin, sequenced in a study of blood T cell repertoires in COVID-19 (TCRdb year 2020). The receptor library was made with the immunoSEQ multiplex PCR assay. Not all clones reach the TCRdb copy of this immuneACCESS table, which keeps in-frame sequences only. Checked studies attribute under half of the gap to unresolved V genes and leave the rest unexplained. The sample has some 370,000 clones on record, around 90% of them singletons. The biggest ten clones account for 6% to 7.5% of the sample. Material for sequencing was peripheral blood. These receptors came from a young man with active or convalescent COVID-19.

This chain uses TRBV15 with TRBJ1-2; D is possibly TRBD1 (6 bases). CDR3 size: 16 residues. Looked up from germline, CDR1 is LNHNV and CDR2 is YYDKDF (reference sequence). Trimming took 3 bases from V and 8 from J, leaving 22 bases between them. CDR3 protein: CATSSRGGVPRSGYTF. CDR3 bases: TGTGCCACCAGCAGTAGGGGGGGGGTCCCGAGAAGCGGCTACACCTTC.

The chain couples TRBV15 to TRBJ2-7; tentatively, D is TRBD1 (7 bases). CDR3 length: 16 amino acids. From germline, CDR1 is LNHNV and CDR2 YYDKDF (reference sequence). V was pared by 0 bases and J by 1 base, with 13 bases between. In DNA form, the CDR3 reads TGTGCCACCAGCAGAGAGGCGCAGGGGGGATCCTACGAGCAGTACTTC. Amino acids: CATSREAQGGSYEQYF.

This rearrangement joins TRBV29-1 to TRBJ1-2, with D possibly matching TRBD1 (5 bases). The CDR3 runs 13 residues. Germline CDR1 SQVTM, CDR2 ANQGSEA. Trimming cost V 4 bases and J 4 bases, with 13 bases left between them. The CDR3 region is CSVVAAGPYGYTF. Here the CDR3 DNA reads TGCAGCGTTGTGGCGGCAGGGCCCTATGGCTACACCTTC. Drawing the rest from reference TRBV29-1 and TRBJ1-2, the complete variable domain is SAVISQKPSRDICQRGTSLTIQCQVDSQVTMMFWYRQQPGQSLTLIATANQGSEATYESGFVIDKFPISRPNLTFSTLTVSNMSPEDSSIYLCSVVAAGPYGYTFGSGTRLTVV.

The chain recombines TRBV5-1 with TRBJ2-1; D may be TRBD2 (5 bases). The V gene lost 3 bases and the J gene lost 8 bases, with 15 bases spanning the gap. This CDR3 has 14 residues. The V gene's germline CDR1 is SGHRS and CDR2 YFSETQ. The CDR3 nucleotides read TGCGCCAGCAGCTGGAGCGTCCGGGGTGATGAGCAGTTCTTC. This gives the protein CASSWSVRGDEQFF.

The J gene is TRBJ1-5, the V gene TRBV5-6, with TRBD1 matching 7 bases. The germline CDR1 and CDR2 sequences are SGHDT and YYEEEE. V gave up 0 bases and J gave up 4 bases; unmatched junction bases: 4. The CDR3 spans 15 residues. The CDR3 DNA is TGTGCCAGCAGCTTGGGGCCAGGGGGGAATCAGCCCCAGCATTTT. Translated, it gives CASSLGPGGNQPQHF.

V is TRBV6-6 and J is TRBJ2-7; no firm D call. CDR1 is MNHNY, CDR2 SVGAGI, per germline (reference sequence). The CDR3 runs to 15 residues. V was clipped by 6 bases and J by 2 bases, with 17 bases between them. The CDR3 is CASSSPRRSPYEQYF. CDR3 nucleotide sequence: TGTGCCAGCAGCTCCCCCCGGCGGTCCCCCTACGAGCAGTACTTC.

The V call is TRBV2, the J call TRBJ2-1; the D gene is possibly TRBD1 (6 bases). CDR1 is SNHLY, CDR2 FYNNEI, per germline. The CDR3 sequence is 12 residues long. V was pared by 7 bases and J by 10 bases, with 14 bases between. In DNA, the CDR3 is TGTGCCAGCAAAGAGGGGGAAACGGAGCAGTTCTTC. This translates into CASKEGETEQFF. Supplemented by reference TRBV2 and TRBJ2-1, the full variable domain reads EPEVTQTPSHQVTQMGQEVILRCVPISNHLYFYWYRQILGQKVEFLVSFYNNEISEKSEIFDDQFSVERPDGSNFTLKIRSTKLEDSAMYFCASKEGETEQFFGPGTRLTVL.

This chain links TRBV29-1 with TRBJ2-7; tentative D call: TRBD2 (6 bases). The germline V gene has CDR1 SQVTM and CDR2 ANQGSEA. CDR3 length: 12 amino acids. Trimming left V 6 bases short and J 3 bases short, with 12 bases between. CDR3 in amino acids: CSVLALGYEQYF. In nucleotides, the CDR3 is TGCAGCGTACTAGCTTTGGGCTACGAGCAGTACTTC.

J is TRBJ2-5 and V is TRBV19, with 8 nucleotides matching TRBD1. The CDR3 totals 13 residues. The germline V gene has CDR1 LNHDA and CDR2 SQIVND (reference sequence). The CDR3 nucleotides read TGTGCTAGCTCATGGGACAGGCAAGAGACCCAGTACTTC. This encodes CASSWDRQETQYF.

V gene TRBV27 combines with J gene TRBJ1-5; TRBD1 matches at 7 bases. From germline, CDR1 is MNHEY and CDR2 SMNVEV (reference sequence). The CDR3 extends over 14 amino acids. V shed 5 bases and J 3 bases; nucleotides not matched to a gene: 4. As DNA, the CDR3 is TGTGCCAGCAGTCCCGGGACAGACAATCAGCCCCAGCATTTT. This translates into CASSPGTDNQPQHF.

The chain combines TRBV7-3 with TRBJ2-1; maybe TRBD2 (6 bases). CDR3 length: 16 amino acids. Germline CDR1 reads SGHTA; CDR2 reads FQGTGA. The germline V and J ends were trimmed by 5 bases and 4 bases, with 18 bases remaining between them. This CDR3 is CASSQSLADRYNEQFF. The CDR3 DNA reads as TGTGCCAGCAGCCAAAGTTTAGCGGACCGATACAATGAGCAGTTCTTC.

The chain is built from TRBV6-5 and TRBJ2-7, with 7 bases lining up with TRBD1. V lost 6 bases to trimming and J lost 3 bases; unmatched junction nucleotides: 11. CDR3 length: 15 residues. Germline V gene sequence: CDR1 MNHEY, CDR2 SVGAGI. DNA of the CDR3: TGTGCCAGCAGGCGGCCGGGACAGAAATTCTACGAGCAGTACTTC. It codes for CASRRPGQKFYEQYF.

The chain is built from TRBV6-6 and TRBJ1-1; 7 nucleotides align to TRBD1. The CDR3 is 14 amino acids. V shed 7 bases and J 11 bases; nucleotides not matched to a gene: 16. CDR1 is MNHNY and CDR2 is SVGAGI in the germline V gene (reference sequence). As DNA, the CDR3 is TGTGCCAGCACCTTAAATCCGGGGACAGACTTCGCTTTCTTT. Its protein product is CASTLNPGTDFAFF.

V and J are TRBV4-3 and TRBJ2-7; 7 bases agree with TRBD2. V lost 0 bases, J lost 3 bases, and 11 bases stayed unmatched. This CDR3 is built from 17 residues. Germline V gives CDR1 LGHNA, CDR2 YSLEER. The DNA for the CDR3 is TGCGCCAGCAGCCAAGATGGGGAGGGGCGAGGATACTACGAGCAGTACTTC. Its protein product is CASSQDGEGRGYYEQYF.

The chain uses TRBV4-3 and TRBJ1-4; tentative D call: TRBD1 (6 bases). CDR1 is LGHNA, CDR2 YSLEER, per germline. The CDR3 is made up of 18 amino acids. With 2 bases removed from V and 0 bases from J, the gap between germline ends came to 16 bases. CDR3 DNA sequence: TGCGCCAGCAGCCAACACAGGGCGGCTTGGGCAACTAATGAAAAACTGTTTTTT. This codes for CASSQHRAAWATNEKLFF.

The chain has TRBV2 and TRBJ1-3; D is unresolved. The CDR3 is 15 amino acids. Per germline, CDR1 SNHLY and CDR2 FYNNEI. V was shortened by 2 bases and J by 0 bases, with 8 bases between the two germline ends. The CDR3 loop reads CASSESASSGNTIYF. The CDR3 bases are TGTGCCAGCAGTGAATCCGCTAGCTCTGGAAACACCATATATTTT.

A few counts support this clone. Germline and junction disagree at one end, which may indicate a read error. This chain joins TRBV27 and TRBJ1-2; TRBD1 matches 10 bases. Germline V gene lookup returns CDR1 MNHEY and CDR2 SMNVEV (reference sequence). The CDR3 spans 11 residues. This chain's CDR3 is CASSQGTGANF. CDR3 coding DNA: TGTGCCAGCAGTCAGGGGACAGGGGCAAACTTC.

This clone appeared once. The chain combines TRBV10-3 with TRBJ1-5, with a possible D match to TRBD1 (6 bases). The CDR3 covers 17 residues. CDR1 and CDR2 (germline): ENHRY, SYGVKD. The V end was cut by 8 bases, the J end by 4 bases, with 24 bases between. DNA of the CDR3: TGTGCCATCGGCCCGAGGGGAAGCAGGGGTGGAAATCAGCCCCAGCATTTT. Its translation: CAIGPRGSRGGNQPQHF.

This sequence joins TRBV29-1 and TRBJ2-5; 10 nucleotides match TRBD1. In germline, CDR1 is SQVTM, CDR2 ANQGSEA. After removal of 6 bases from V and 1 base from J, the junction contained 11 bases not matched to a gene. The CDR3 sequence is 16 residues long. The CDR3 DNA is TGCAGCGTAGAACTGACAGGGGGCTACCCCCAAGAGACCCAGTACTTC. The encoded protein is CSVELTGGYPQETQYF. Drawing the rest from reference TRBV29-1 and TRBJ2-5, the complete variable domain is SAVISQKPSRDICQRGTSLTIQCQVDSQVTMMFWYRQQPGQSLTLIATANQGSEATYESGFVIDKFPISRPNLTFSTLTVSNMSPEDSSIYLCSVELTGGYPQETQYFGPGTRLLVL.

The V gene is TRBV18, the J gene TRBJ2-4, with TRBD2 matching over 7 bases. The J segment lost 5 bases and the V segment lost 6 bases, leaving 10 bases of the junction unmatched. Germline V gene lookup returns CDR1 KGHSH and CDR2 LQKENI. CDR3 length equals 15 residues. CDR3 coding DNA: TGTGCCAGCTCCCCGGGGGGTCTTCTCCAAAACATTCAGTACTTC. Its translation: CASSPGGLLQNIQYF.

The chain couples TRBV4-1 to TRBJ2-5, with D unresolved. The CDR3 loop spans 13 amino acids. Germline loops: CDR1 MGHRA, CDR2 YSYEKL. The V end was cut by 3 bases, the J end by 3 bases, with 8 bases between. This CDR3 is CASSQWAKETQYF. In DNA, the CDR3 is TGCGCCAGCAGCCAGTGGGCCAAAGAGACCCAGTACTTC.

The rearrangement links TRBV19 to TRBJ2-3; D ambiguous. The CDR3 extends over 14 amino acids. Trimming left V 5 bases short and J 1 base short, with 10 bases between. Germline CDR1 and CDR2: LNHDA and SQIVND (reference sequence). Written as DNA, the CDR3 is TGTGCCAGTAGTCGGCTGCTAGGCACAGATACGCAGTATTTT. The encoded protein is CASSRLLGTDTQYF. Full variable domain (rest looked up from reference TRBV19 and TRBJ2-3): DGGITQSPKYLFRKEGQNVTLSCEQNLNHDAMYWYRQDPGQGLRLIYYSQIVNDFQKGDIAEGYSVSREKKESFPLTVTSAQKNPTAFYLCASSRLLGTDTQYFGPGTRLTVL.

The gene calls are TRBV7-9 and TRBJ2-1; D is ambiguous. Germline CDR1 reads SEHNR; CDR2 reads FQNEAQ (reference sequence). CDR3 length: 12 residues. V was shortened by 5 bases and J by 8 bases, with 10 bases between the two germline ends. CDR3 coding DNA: TGTGCCAGCAGCCCCCCAGTGGATGAGCAGTTCTTC. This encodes CASSPPVDEQFF.

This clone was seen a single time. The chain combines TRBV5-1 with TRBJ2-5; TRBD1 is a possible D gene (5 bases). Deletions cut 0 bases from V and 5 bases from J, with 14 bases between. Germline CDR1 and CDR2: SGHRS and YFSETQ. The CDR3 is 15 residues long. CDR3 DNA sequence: TGCGCCAGCAGCTTGGAGTCCCCAGGGTGGGAGACCCAGTACTTC. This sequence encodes CASSLESPGWETQYF.

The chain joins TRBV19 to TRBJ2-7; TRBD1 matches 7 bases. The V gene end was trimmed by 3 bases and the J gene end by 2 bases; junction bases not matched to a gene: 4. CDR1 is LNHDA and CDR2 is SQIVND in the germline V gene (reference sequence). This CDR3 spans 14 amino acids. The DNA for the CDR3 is TGTGCCAGTAGTATGATGACAGGGACCTACGAGCAGTACTTC. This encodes CASSMMTGTYEQYF.

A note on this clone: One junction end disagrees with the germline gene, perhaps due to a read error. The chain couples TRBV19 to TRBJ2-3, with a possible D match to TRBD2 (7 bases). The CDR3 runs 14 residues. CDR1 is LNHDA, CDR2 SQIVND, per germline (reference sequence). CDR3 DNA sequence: TGTGTCAGTAGTACGGGGGGCGGAGAAGATACGCAGTATTTT. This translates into CVSSTGGGEDTQYF. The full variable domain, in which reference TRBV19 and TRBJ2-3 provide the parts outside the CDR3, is DGGITQSPKYLFRKEGQNVTLSCEQNLNHDAMYWYRQDPGQGLRLIYYSQIVNDFQKGDIAEGYSVSREKKESFPLTVTSAQKNPTAFYLCVSSTGGGEDTQYFGPGTRLTVL.

CDR3 region: CASSVLGAGNEKLFF. CDR3 sequence (DNA): TGTGCCAGCAGTGTTTTAGGGGCTGGTAATGAAAAACTGTTTTTT. The genes are TRBV2 and TRBJ1-4; weak D call: TRBD1 (5 bases). The CDR3 runs to 15 residues. Germline V gives CDR1 SNHLY, CDR2 FYNNEI. Trimming shortened V by 4 bases and J by 4 bases, and 13 bases separated the two germline ends.

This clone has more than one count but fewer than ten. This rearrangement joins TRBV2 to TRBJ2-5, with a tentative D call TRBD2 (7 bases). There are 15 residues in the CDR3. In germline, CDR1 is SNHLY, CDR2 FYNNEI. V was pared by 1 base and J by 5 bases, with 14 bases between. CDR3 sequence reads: CASSEGPGRGETQYF. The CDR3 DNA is TGTGCCAGCAGTGAAGGGCCAGGGAGGGGGGAGACCCAGTACTTC. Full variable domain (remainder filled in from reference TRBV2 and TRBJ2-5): EPEVTQTPSHQVTQMGQEVILRCVPISNHLYFYWYRQILGQKVEFLVSFYNNEISEKSEIFDDQFSVERPDGSNFTLKIRSTKLEDSAMYFCASSEGPGRGETQYFGPGTRLLVL.